These T cell receptor beta chains were read from a single sample in a study of shared clonotypes between healthy human individuals. Here immunoSEQ multiplex PCR was the method, and the copy in TCRdb shows in-frame clones only, minus some. The sample lists 2 million to 2.5 million clones; around 95% were seen once. Material: naive CD4+ T cells sorted from blood. These receptors all stem from a man in his late teens or twenties in good health. CDR3s include the opening cysteine and the closing phenylalanine or tryptophan. D genes are given only for firm matches. Rows may omit the clone size; those that give it use once, few, many or a size class.

NA	13	TRBV10-3	NA	TRBJ1-2	CAIRGLTNYGYTF	TGTGCCATCAGGGGACTGACTAACTATGGCTACACCTTC
NA	15	TRBV5-1	NA	TRBJ2-1	CASSLARETYNEQFF	TGCGCCAGCAGCTTGGCTCGGGAGACCTACAATGAGCAGTTCTTC
NA	14	TRBV30	NA	TRBJ1-1	CAWDRPGEGTEAFF	TGTGCCTGGGACCGACCAGGGGAGGGGACTGAAGCTTTCTTT
TRBD2	16	TRBV11-2	NA	TRBJ2-3	CASSLGTSGVTDTQYF	TGTGCCAGCAGCCTTGGGACTAGCGGAGTCACAGATACGCAGTATTTT
TRBD2	14	TRBV11-2	NA	TRBJ2-7	CASSLGTSGYEQYF	TGTGCCAGCAGCTTAGGGACTAGCGGTTACGAGCAGTACTTC
NA	12	TRBV6-5	NA	TRBJ1-6	CASSSRGDPLHF	TGTGCCAGCAGTTCCCGGGGGGACCCTCTCCACTTT
TRBD2	17	TRBV30	NA	TRBJ2-7	CAWSPLRTSGRAGEQYF	TGTGCCTGGAGTCCGCTGAGGACTAGCGGGAGGGCCGGCGAGCAGTACTTC
NA	15	TRBV5-4	once	TRBJ2-3	CASSLLHENADTQYF	TGTGCCAGCAGCTTGTTACACGAGAATGCAGATACGCAGTATTTT
NA	14	TRBV6-5	NA	TRBJ2-7	CASSYQRSSYEQYF	TGTGCCAGCAGTTACCAGAGGAGCTCCTACGAGCAGTACTTC
NA	15	TRBV9	NA	TRBJ1-1	CASSPRGLGNTEAFF	TGTGCCAGCAGCCCCAGAGGATTGGGGAACACTGAAGCTTTCTTT
NA	12	TRBV5-1	NA	TRBJ1-2	CASSPQGLGYTF	TGCGCCAGCAGCCCACAGGGTCTTGGCTACACCTTC
NA	14	TRBV6-5	NA	TRBJ2-2	CASSGGSVAGELFF	TGTGCCAGCAGTGGGGGTAGTGTCGCCGGGGAGCTGTTTTTT
NA	12	TRBV15	NA	TRBJ2-7	CATSRAQDEQYF	TGTGCCACCAGCAGAGCGCAGGACGAGCAGTACTTC
TRBD1	15	TRBV5-4	NA	TRBJ2-1	CASSLRQGSYNEQFF	TGTGCCAGCAGCTTGCGACAGGGCTCCTACAATGAGCAGTTCTTC
NA	14	TRBV4-3	NA	TRBJ1-1	CASSQVGKNTEAFF	TGCGCCAGCAGCCAAGTGGGCAAGAACACTGAAGCTTTCTTT
NA	16	TRBV4-1	NA	TRBJ1-2	CASSQYGTRGLYGYTF	TGCGCCAGCAGCCAATACGGGACGAGGGGCCTTTATGGCTACACCTTC
TRBD2	14	TRBV7-9	NA	TRBJ2-7	CASSPKSVGGRQYF	TGTGCCAGCAGCCCTAAGTCGGTGGGGGGGAGACAGTACTTC
NA	16	TRBV7-2	once	TRBJ2-1	CASRPKTGGSYNEQFF	TGTGCCAGCAGGCCGAAAACGGGTGGCTCCTACAATGAGCAGTTCTTC
NA	14	TRBV4-3	NA	TRBJ2-7	CASSRGSGEYEQYF	TGCGCCAGCAGCCGTGGCTCAGGAGAATACGAGCAGTACTTC
NA	12	TRBV25-1	NA	TRBJ2-7	CASNGNSYEQYF	TGTGCCAGCAATGGAAATTCCTACGAGCAGTACTTC
NA	13	TRBV6-1	NA	TRBJ1-2	CASSTTANYGYTF	TGTGCCAGCAGTACCACAGCTAACTATGGCTACACCTTC
NA	13	TRBV19	NA	TRBJ2-1	CASSNEARGEQFF	TGTGCCAGTAGTAACGAAGCTAGAGGCGAGCAGTTCTTC
TRBD1	14	TRBV6-4	NA	TRBJ1-6	CASSPGTGNSPLHF	TGTGCCAGCAGTCCCGGGACAGGGAATTCACCCCTCCACTTT
NA	12	TRBV7-2	NA	TRBJ2-7	CASSRTTYEQYF	TGTGCCAGCAGCCGCACCACCTACGAGCAGTACTTC
TRBD2	17	TRBV9	NA	TRBJ2-5	CASSDDGSSGGFRYQYF	TGTGCCAGCAGCGACGATGGGTCTAGCGGGGGGTTTCGGTACCAGTACTTC
NA	17	TRBV19	once	TRBJ2-7	CASRHDREAENSYEQYF	TGTGCCAGTAGGCATGACAGGGAGGCCGAAAACTCCTACGAGCAGTACTTC
NA	14	TRBV19	NA	TRBJ1-3	CASTLREGGNTIYF	TGTGCCAGTACACTCAGGGAAGGAGGAAACACCATATATTTT
NA	14	TRBV5-1	once	TRBJ2-3	CASSPLPGVDTQYF	TGCGCCAGCAGCCCACTACCAGGGGTAGATACGCAGTATTTT
TRBD1	16	TRBV6-6	NA	TRBJ1-3	CASSYSMTGAGNTIYF	TGTGCCAGCAGTTACTCCATGACAGGGGCCGGAAACACCATATATTTT
NA	16	TRBV5-1	NA	TRBJ2-3	CASSLEGRGITDTQYF	TGCGCCAGCAGCTTGGAGGGGCGGGGTATCACAGATACGCAGTATTTT
NA	15	TRBV28	NA	TRBJ2-2	CASSRAGENTGELFF	TGTGCCAGCAGTAGGGCAGGCGAAAACACCGGGGAGCTGTTTTTT
NA	11	TRBV6-1	once	TRBJ1-6	CASIGNSPLHF	TGTGCCAGCATCGGAAATTCACCCCTCCACTTT
NA	16	TRBV6-5	NA	TRBJ1-3	CASSSADGISGNTIYF	TGTGCCAGCAGTTCGGCGGACGGAATCTCTGGAAACACCATATATTTT
TRBD1	15	TRBV5-1	NA	TRBJ1-4	CASSLQGSTNEKLFF	TGCGCCAGCAGCTTACAGGGGTCAACTAATGAAAAACTGTTTTTT
TRBD1	16	TRBV2	once	TRBJ2-7	CASLDRGLKSSYEQYF	TGTGCCAGCCTGGACAGGGGGCTCAAATCCTCCTACGAGCAGTACTTC
NA	14	TRBV7-2	NA	TRBJ2-5	CASSRSRQRQTQYF	TGTGCCAGCAGCCGGTCCCGACAGCGGCAGACCCAGTACTTC
TRBD1	12	TRBV30	NA	TRBJ1-5	CASQGSNQPQHF	TGTGCCTCACAGGGGAGCAATCAGCCCCAGCATTTT
TRBD1	14	TRBV7-2	NA	TRBJ2-5	CASHRGPGGETQYF	TGTGCCAGCCACAGGGGGCCCGGCGGGGAGACCCAGTACTTC
NA	17	TRBV6-1	NA	TRBJ1-5	CASSEAWGGGSNQPQHF	TGTGCCAGCAGTGAAGCGTGGGGAGGGGGTAGCAATCAGCCCCAGCATTTT
NA	15	TRBV5-1	NA	TRBJ2-3	CASSLTQTSTDTQYF	TGCGCCAGCAGCTTGACCCAAACTAGCACAGATACGCAGTATTTT
NA	14	TRBV2	NA	TRBJ2-3	CASGDSASTDTQYF	TGTGCCAGCGGAGACAGTGCTAGCACAGATACGCAGTATTTT
NA	15	TRBV7-2	NA	TRBJ2-5	CASTIGGQDRETQYF	TGTGCCAGCACCATTGGGGGGCAAGATAGAGAGACCCAGTACTTC
NA	11	TRBV28	NA	TRBJ2-1	CASRGFNEQFF	TGTGCCAGCAGGGGATTCAATGAGCAGTTCTTC
NA	13	TRBV2	NA	TRBJ1-2	CASSVGPNYGYTF	TGTGCCAGCAGTGTAGGGCCGAACTATGGCTACACCTTC
NA	15	TRBV6-5	once	TRBJ2-2	CASSYGWENTGELFF	TGTGCCAGCAGTTACGGGTGGGAAAACACCGGGGAGCTGTTTTTT
TRBD2	16	TRBV10-2	NA	TRBJ2-1	CASSGTSGGYDNEQFF	TGCGCCAGCAGTGGGACTAGCGGGGGGTATGACAATGAGCAGTTCTTC